This TCR beta chain originates from a study of blood T cells in healthy people across ages. The CDR3 is 16 residues long. Germline CDR1 reads SNHLY; CDR2 reads FYNNEI. V was pared by 3 bases and J by 1 base, with 13 bases between. PCR was performed a second time for about 7 to 11 cycles using a sample-barcoded 5' primer and a J-beta primer mix. Every cDNA molecule bore a tag from a template-switch adaptor containing 12 random nucleotides. TCRdb reprocessed the 5' RACE reads via MiXCR and lists one record per CDR3 protein. The table lists around 1.5 million distinct CDR3 sequences, approximately 32% of them singletons. Russia was home to the donors, healthy Caucasian individuals aged roughly 6 to 95.

This sequence was found in a woman under 40 in good health. The material sequenced was blood. The chain couples TRBV2 to TRBJ1-5; D is unresolved. CDR3: CASSDVGGPSNQPQHF. The CDR3 DNA reads TGTGCCAGCAGTGACGTGGGAGGGCCGAGCAATCAGCCCCAGCATTTT.